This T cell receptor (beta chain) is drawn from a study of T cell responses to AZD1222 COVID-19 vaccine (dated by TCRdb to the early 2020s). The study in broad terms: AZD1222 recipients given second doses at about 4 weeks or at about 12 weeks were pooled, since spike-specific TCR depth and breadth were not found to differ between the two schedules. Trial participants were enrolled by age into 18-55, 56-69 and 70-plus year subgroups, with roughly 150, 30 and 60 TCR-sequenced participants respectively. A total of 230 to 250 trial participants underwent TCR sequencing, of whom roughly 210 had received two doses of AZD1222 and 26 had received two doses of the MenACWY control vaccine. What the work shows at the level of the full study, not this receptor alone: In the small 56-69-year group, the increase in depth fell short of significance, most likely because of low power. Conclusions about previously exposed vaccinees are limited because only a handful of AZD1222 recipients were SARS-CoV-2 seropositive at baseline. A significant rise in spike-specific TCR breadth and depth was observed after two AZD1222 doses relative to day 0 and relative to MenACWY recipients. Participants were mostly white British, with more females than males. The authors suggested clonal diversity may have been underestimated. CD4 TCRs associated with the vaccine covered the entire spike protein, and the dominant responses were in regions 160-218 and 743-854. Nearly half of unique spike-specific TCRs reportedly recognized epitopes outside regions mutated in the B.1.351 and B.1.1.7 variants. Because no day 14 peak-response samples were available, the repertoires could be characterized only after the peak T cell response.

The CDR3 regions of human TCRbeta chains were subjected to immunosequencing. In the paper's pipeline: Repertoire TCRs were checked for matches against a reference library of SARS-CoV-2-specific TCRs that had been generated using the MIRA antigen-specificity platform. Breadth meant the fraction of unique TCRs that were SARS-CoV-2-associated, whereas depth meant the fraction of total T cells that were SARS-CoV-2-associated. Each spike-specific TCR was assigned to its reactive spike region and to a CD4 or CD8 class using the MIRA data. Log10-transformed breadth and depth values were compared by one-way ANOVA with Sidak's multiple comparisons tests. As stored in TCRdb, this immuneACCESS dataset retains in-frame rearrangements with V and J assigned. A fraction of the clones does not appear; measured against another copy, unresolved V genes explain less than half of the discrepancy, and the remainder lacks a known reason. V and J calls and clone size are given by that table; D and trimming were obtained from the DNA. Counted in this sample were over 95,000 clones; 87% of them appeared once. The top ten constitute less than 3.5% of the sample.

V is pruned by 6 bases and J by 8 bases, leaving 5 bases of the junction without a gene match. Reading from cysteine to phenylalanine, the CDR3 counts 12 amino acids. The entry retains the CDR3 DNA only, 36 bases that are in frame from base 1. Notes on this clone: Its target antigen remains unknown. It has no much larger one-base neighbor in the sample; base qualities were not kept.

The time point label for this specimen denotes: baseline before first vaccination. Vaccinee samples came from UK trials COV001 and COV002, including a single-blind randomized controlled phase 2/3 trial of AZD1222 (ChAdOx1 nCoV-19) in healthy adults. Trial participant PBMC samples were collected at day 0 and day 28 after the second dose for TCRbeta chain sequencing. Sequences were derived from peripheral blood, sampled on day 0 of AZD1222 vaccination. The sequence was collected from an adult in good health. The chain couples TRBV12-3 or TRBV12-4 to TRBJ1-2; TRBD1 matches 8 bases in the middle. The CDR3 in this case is CASSPRTGGYTF. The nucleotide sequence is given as TGTGCCAGCAGCCCCCGGACAGGGGGCTACACCTTC.